The 15 T cell receptor beta chains reported below all come from one sample, sequenced in a study of blood T cell repertoires in COVID-19. Clones were read by immunoSEQ multiplex PCR, and TCRdb kept only the in-frame ones, dropping some. The sample has some 110,000 clones; more than 60% are singletons. Sequenced input: peripheral blood. The source of these receptors is a man aged 45 to 65 with acute or convalescent COVID-19.

V is TRBV15 and J is TRBJ2-1; no definite D call. V dropped 3 bases and J dropped 8 bases, with 20 bases sitting between them. Germline CDR1 is LNHNV and CDR2 is YYDKDF (reference sequence). CDR3 length: 16 amino acids. This CDR3 reads CATSRLSTARVDEQFF. The DNA of the CDR3 is TGTGCCACCAGCAGGTTGAGCACCGCGCGAGTCGATGAGCAGTTCTTC. Complete variable domain (other parts from reference TRBV15 and TRBJ2-1): DAMVIQNPRYQVTQFGKPVTLSCSQTLNHNVMYWYQQKSSQAPKLLFHYYDKDFNNEADTPDNFQSRRPNTSFCFLDIRSPGLGDTAMYLCATSRLSTARVDEQFFGPGTRLTVL.

The chain recombines TRBV11-2 with TRBJ2-7; 9 bases match TRBD2. V lost 5 bases and J lost 1; bases outside the gene matches: 15. CDR1 and CDR2 from the germline V gene are SGHAT and FQNNGV. This CDR3 is 18 amino acids long. In DNA, the CDR3 is TGTGCCAGCAGCCCAGGCGGGGCTAGCGGGGTTCTATCCTACGAGCAGTACTTC. As protein: CASSPGGASGVLSYEQYF.

The gene calls are TRBV19 and TRBJ1-1, with a weak D call TRBD1 (6 bases). The CDR3 is 15 residues long. Germline V gene data show CDR1 as LNHDA and CDR2 as SQIVND (reference sequence). The ends were cut back, 1 base at V and 3 bases at J, with 12 bases in the middle. This CDR3 is CASSIVAGADTEAFF. Here the CDR3 DNA reads TGTGCCAGTAGTATAGTGGCAGGGGCTGACACTGAAGCTTTCTTT.

V is TRBV4-1 and J is TRBJ2-2; tentatively, D is TRBD2 (5 bases). The germline CDR1 and CDR2 sequences are MGHRA and YSYEKL. Trimming removed 0 bases from V and 3 bases from J, with 14 bases in between. The CDR3 is made up of 17 amino acids. The CDR3 region is CASSQDGFQRDTGELFF. CDR3 DNA: TGCGCCAGCAGCCAAGATGGGTTCCAGAGGGACACCGGGGAGCTGTTTTTT.

This clone has a single count. The rearrangement links TRBV27 to TRBJ2-3, with 7 bases matching TRBD1. The CDR3 length is 14 residues. Unmatched junction bases numbered 8, after V lost 7 bases and J lost 4 bases. Germline V lookup: CDR1 MNHEY, CDR2 SMNVEV (reference sequence). The CDR3 region has the DNA TGTGCCAGCAAATTGACAGGGAGTTCAGATACGCAGTATTTT. Translation gives CASKLTGSSDTQYF.

J is TRBJ1-1 and V is TRBV24-1; D not resolved. The CDR3 covers 12 residues. The V end lost 12 bases, the J end lost 1 base, and 11 bases lay between the germline ends. Per the germline V gene, CDR1 is KGHDR and CDR2 is SFDVKD. The CDR3 nucleotides read TGTGCCGCACAGTCTGGGAACACTGAAGCTTTCTTT. The encoded protein is CAAQSGNTEAFF.

The chain's CDR3 is CASRVLQAPNEKLFF. The CDR3 bases are TGTGCCAGCAGAGTTTTACAGGCCCCTAATGAAAAACTGTTTTTT. The chain uses TRBV2 and TRBJ1-4, with D possibly TRBD1 on 5 matching bases. The CDR3 spans 15 residues. V gave up 6 bases and J gave up 3 bases, with 14 bases separating them. Germline CDR1 and CDR2: SNHLY and FYNNEI.

This chain joins TRBV11-2 and TRBJ2-1; 9 bases line up with TRBD2. Looked up from germline, CDR1 is SGHAT and CDR2 is FQNNGV. This CDR3 comprises 17 residues. V dropped 0 bases and J dropped 4; count of bases not matched to a gene: 7. The CDR3 here is CASSLDPPSGVYNEQFF. The DNA of the CDR3 is TGTGCCAGCAGCTTAGATCCCCCTAGCGGGGTTTACAATGAGCAGTTCTTC.

This clone occurred a few times. The chain joins TRBV9 to TRBJ2-3; 8 nucleotides line up with TRBD2. The CDR3 has 16 amino acids. J was trimmed by 4 bases and V by 0 bases; bases with no gene match: 7. Looked up from germline, CDR1 is SGDLS and CDR2 is YYNGEE. CDR3 coding DNA: TGTGCCAGCAGCGTAGGGAGCGGGAGAAGGGCAGATACGCAGTATTTT. It is translated as CASSVGSGRRADTQYF.

The rearrangement uses TRBV2 and TRBJ1-4, with D possibly being TRBD1 (5 bases). The V gene lost 4 bases and the J gene lost 8 bases, with 23 bases spanning the gap. The V gene's germline CDR1 is SNHLY and CDR2 FYNNEI. CDR3 length equals 17 residues. This chain's CDR3 is CASSGDQGGDSVEKLFF. Here the CDR3 DNA reads TGTGCCAGCAGTGGGGACCAGGGAGGGGACTCAGTCGAAAAACTGTTTTTT.

This clone appeared a single time. The rearrangement joins TRBV6-5 to TRBJ1-1; tentatively, D is TRBD1 (6 bases). The CDR3 consists of 13 residues. Germline loops: CDR1 MNHEY, CDR2 SVGAGI. The ends were cut back, 2 bases at V and 6 bases at J, with 10 bases in the middle. CDR3 nucleotide sequence: TGTGCCAGCAGTTACACACAGGGATCTGAAGCTTTCTTT. Translating it yields CASSYTQGSEAFF.

The chain links TRBV5-4 to TRBJ2-1, with TRBD2 matching 9 bases. The CDR3 consists of 14 residues. V shed 3 bases and J 6 bases; nucleotides not matched to a gene: 4. The V gene's germline CDR1 is SGHNT and CDR2 YYREEE (reference sequence). The CDR3 DNA is TGTGCCAGCAGCTGGGGCGGGGGGGTCAATGAGCAGTTCTTC. It yields the protein CASSWGGGVNEQFF.

CDR3 coding DNA: TGTGCCAGCAGCCTACAATGGGGACAGGTGACAGAGACCCAGTACTTC. Translation: CASSLQWGQVTETQYF. This chain connects TRBV11-2 to TRBJ2-5; 8 bases map to TRBD1. V shed 5 bases and J 4 bases; nucleotides not matched to a gene: 12. This CDR3 spans 16 amino acids. The germline gives CDR1 SGHAT, CDR2 FQNNGV. The full variable domain, its missing parts supplied by reference TRBV11-2 and TRBJ2-5, is EAGVAQSPRYKIIEKRQSVAFWCNPISGHATLYWYQQILGQGPKLLIQFQNNGVVDDSQLPKDRFSAERLKGVDSTLKIQPAKLEDSAVYLCASSLQWGQVTETQYFGPGTRLLVL.

This clone was seen once. This sequence joins TRBV19 and TRBJ1-2, with 12 bases aligning to TRBD1. The V gene's germline CDR1 is LNHDA and CDR2 SQIVND (reference sequence). This CDR3 comprises 16 residues. The trim removed 4 bases at V and 4 bases at J, leaving 7 bases unmatched. The DNA for the CDR3 is TGTGCCAGTAGTACCCGGGACAGGGGGCATGTCTATGGCTACACCTTC. It yields the protein CASSTRDRGHVYGYTF. Based on the CDR3 plus reference TRBV19 and TRBJ1-2, the full variable domain is DGGITQSPKYLFRKEGQNVTLSCEQNLNHDAMYWYRQDPGQGLRLIYYSQIVNDFQKGDIAEGYSVSREKKESFPLTVTSAQKNPTAFYLCASSTRDRGHVYGYTFGSGTRLTVV.

The V call is TRBV4-2, the J call TRBJ2-4; perhaps TRBD1 as D (5 bases). Germline assignment: CDR1 LGHNA and CDR2 YNFKEQ. This CDR3 spans 15 amino acids. The V end was cut by 4 bases, the J end by 4 bases, with 14 bases between. CDR3 coding DNA: TGTGCCAGCAGCCCGACACAAGGGGTAAAAAACATTCAGTACTTC. Protein sequence: CASSPTQGVKNIQYF.